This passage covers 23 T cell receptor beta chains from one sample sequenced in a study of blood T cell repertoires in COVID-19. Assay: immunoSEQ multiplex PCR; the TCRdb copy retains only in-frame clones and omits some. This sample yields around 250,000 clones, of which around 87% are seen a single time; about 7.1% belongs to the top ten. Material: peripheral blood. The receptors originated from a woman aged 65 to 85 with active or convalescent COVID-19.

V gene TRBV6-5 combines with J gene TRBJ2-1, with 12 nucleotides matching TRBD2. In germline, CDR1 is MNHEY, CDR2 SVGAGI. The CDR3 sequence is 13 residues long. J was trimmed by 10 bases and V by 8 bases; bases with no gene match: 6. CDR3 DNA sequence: TGTGCCAGCCGGCAGCTAGCGGGGGGGGAGCAGTTCTTC. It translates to CASRQLAGGEQFF.

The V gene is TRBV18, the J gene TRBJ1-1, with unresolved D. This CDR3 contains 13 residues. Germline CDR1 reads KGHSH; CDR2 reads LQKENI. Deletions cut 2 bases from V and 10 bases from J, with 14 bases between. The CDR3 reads CASSPETGLVAFF. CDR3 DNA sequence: TGTGCCAGCTCACCAGAGACGGGTTTGGTAGCTTTCTTT.

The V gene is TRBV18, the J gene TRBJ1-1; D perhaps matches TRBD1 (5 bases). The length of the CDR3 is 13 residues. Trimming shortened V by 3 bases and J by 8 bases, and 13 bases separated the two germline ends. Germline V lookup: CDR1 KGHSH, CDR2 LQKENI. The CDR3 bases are TGTGCCAGCTCACCGGTGGCAGGGCAAGAAGCTTTCTTT. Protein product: CASSPVAGQEAFF.

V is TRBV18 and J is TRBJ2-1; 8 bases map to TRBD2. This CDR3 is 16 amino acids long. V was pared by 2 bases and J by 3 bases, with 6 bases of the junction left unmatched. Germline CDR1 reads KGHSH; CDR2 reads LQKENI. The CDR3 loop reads CASSPGAGAFYNEQFF. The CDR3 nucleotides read TGTGCCAGCTCACCAGGAGCGGGGGCCTTCTACAATGAGCAGTTCTTC.

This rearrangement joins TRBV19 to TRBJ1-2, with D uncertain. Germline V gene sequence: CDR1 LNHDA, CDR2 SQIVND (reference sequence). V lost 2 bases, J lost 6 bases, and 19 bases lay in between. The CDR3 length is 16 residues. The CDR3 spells CASSIIRDLANNGYTF. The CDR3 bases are TGTGCCAGTAGTATAATCCGGGATTTGGCTAATAATGGCTACACCTTC. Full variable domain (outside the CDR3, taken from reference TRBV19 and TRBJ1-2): DGGITQSPKYLFRKEGQNVTLSCEQNLNHDAMYWYRQDPGQGLRLIYYSQIVNDFQKGDIAEGYSVSREKKESFPLTVTSAQKNPTAFYLCASSIIRDLANNGYTFGSGTRLTVV.

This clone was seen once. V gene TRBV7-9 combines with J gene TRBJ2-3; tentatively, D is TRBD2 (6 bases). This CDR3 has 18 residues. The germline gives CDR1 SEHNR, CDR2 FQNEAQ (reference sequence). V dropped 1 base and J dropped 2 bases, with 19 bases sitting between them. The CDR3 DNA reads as TGTGCCAGCAGCTTAGTGGTGGGGAACACGGGGGTCACAGATACGCAGTATTTT. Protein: CASSLVVGNTGVTDTQYF.

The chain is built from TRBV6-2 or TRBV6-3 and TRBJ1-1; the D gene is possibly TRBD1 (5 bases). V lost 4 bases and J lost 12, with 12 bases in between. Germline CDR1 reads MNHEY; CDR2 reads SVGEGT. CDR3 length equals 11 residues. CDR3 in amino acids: CASSLQAASFF. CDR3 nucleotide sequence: TGTGCCAGCAGTTTACAGGCGGCATCTTTCTTT.

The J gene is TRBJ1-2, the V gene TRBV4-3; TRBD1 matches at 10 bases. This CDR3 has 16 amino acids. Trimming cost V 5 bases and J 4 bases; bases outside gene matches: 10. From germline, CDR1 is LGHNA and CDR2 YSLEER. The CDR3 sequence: CASSADRDRGLYGYTF. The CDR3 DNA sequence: TGCGCCAGCAGCGCTGACCGTGACAGGGGGCTCTATGGCTACACCTTC.

CDR3 sequence (DNA): TGTGCCAGCAGCGAGGGGGACAGCTTGTACGAGCAGTACTTC. It codes for CASSEGDSLYEQYF. The V call is TRBV7-2, the J call TRBJ2-7, with TRBD1 matching over 7 bases. The germline V gene encodes CDR1 SGHTA and CDR2 FQGNSA. Losses at the gene ends were 5 bases for V and 4 bases for J; bases not matched to a gene: 8. This CDR3 has 14 amino acids.

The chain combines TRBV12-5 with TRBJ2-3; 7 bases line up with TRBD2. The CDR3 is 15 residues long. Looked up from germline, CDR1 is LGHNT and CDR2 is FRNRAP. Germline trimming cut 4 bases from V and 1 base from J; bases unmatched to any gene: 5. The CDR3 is CASGSGGPRTDTQYF. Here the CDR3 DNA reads TGTGCTAGTGGTTCGGGAGGCCCCCGCACAGATACGCAGTATTTT.

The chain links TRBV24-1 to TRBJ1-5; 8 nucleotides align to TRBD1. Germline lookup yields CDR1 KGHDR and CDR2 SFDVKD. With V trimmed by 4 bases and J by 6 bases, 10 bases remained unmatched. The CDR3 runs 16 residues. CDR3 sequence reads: CATSDPGQGGSQPQHF. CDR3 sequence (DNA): TGTGCCACCAGTGACCCTGGACAGGGAGGGAGTCAGCCCCAGCATTTT.

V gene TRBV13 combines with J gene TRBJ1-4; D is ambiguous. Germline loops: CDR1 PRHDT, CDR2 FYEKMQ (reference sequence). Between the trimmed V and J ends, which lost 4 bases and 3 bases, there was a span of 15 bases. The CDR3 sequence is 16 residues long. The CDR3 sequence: CASSSPGENANEKLFF. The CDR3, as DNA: TGTGCCAGCAGCTCCCCCGGGGAAAACGCTAATGAAAAACTGTTTTTT.

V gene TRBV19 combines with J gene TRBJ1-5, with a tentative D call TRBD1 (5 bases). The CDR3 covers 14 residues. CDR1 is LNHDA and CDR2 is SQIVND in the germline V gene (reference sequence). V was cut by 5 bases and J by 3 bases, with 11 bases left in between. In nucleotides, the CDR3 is TGTGCCAGTAGTTCGACAGCCTCCAATCAGCCCCAGCATTTT. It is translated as CASSSTASNQPQHF. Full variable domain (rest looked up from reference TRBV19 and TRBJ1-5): DGGITQSPKYLFRKEGQNVTLSCEQNLNHDAMYWYRQDPGQGLRLIYYSQIVNDFQKGDIAEGYSVSREKKESFPLTVTSAQKNPTAFYLCASSSTASNQPQHFGDGTRLSIL.

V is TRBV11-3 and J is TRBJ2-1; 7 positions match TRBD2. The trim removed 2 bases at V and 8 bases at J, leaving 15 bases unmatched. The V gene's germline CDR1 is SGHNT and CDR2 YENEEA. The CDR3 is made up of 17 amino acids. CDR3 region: CASSLSRGTTPSDEQFF. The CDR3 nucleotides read TGTGCCAGCAGCTTATCCCGGGGGACTACCCCCTCTGATGAGCAGTTCTTC.

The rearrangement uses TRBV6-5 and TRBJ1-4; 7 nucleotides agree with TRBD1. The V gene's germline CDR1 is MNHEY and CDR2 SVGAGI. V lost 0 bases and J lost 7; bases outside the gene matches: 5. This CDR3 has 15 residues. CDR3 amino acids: CASSYSTGTAEKLFF. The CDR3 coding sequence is TGTGCCAGCAGTTACTCGACAGGGACGGCTGAAAAACTGTTTTTT.

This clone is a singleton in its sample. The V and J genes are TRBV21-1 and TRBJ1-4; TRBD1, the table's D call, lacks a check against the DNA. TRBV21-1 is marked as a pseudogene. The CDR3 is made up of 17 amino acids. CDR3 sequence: CASSKTTGTGVDEKLFF. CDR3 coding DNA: TGTGCCAGCAGCAAAACGACAGGGACAGGAGTTGATGAAAAACTGTTTTTT.

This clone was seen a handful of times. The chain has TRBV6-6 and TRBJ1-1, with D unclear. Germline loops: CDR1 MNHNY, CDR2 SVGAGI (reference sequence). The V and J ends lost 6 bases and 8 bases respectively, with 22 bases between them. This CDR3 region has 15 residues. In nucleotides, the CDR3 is TGTGCCAGCAGCCGCAACTGGGAGGACTTTCTCGAAGCTTTCTTT. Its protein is CASSRNWEDFLEAFF.

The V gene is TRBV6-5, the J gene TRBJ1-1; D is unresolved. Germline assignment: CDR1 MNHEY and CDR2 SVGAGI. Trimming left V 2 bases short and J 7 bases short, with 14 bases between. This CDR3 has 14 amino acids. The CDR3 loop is CASSYGQATLEAFF. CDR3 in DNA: TGTGCCAGCAGTTACGGTCAGGCGACCCTTGAAGCTTTCTTT.

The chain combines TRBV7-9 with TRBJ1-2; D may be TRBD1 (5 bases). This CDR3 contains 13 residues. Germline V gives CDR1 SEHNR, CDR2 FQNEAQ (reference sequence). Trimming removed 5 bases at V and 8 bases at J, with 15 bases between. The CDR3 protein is CASSPGQWGGYTF. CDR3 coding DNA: TGTGCCAGCAGCCCCGGACAATGGGGAGGCTACACCTTC.

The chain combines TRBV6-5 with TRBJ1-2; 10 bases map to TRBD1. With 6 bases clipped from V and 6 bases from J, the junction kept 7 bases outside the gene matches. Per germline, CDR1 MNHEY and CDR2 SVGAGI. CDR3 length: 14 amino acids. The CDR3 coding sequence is TGTGCCAGCAGAACTTCCGGGACAGGGGATGGCTACACCTTC. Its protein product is CASRTSGTGDGYTF.

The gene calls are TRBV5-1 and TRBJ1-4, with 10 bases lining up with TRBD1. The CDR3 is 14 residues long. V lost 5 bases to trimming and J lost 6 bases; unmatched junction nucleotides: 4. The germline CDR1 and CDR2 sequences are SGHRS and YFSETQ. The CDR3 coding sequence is TGCGCCAGCAGAATCGGGACAGGGGATGAAAAACTGTTTTTT. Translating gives CASRIGTGDEKLFF. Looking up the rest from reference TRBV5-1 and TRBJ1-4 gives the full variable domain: KAGVTQTPRYLIKTRGQQVTLSCSPISGHRSVSWYQQTPGQGLQFLFEYFSETQRNKGNFPGRFSGRQFSNSRSEMNVSTLELGDSALYLCASRIGTGDEKLFFGSGTQLSVL.

The CDR3: CASSPHQAGRVDTQYF. For the CDR3, the DNA is TGTGCCAGCAGCCCCCACCAAGCGGGTAGAGTCGATACGCAGTATTTT. The chain carries TRBV7-3 and TRBJ2-3, with D possibly matching TRBD2 (6 bases). V was shortened by 5 bases and J by 6 bases, with 21 bases between the two germline ends. Germline V lookup: CDR1 SGHTA, CDR2 FQGTGA. The CDR3 has 16 residues.

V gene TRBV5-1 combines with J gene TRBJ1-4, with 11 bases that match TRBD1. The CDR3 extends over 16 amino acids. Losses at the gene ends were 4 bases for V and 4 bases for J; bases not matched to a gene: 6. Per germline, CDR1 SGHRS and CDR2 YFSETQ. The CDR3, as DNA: TGCGCCAGCAGCCCGGACAGGGGGCTAGGTAATGAAAAACTGTTTTTT. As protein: CASSPDRGLGNEKLFF.